This T cell receptor (beta chain) was obtained from a study of T cells after yellow fever vaccination. This CDR3 comprises 11 residues. This clonotype was counted ten times or more. At one end the junction does not follow the germline gene, possibly because of a read error. TCRdb reanalysed the 5' RACE reads using MiXCR and keeps one entry per CDR3 protein. The sample contains approximately 450,000 distinct CDR3 sequences, about 19% of which appear only once. The starting material was PBMCs, obtained before the yellow fever booster vaccination. This TCR was recovered from a man between 18 and 29 years old who received the YFV17D yellow fever vaccine. The V gene is TRBV12-3 or TRBV12-4, the J gene TRBJ2-3, with D unresolved. The CDR3 DNA reads TGTGCCAGCAGTTTAGGGCCCGGGCCCCATTTT. Protein product: CASSLGPGPHF.